This entry lists 31 T cell receptor beta chains sequenced from one sample in a study of T-cell memory formation after mild COVID-19. Each CDR3 protein is one row after TCRdb ran MiXCR on the 5' RACE reads. Among some 330,000 distinct CDR3 sequences listed, roughly 21% were seen once. The sequencing input was PBMCs or a T cell subset sorted from them (not recorded which). The receptors derive from an adult woman who had mild COVID-19 (a few samples of this study predate the infection). Cell type and time point are not known.

This clonotype has a count of ten or more. This chain links TRBV12-3 or TRBV12-4 with TRBJ2-5; 7 bases are a match to TRBD1. This CDR3 has 13 amino acids. J lost 4 bases, V lost 6 bases, and 5 bases had no gene match. This CDR3 is CASSSYRGETQYF. The CDR3 DNA reads as TGTGCCAGCAGCTCTTACAGGGGAGAGACCCAGTACTTC.

This clonotype has a handful of counts. The CDR3 loop is CASSLGASGAVDTQYF. As DNA, the CDR3 is TGTGCCAGCAGCTTAGGCGCCAGCGGGGCGGTAGATACGCAGTATTTT. This chain links TRBV7-9 with TRBJ2-3; 7 bases align to TRBD2. The germline CDR1 and CDR2 sequences are SEHNR and FQNEAQ (reference sequence). The ends lost 1 base at V and 5 bases at J; junction bases unmatched: 9. The CDR3 is made up of 16 amino acids.

As regards this clonotype: This may be a read error, as it is one base from a much larger clone. The chain recombines TRBV7-2 with TRBJ2-2; D is perhaps TRBD2 (6 bases). The germline CDR1 and CDR2 sequences are SGHTA and FQGNSA. V lost 6 bases and J lost 4, with 15 bases in between. This CDR3 has 15 residues. The CDR3 is CASRLQRRGTGELFF. DNA for the CDR3: TGTGCCAGCAGACTCCAGCGGAGGGGCACCGGGGAGCTGTTTTTT.

This clonotype was found a few times. The chain uses TRBV4-1 and TRBJ1-2; the D gene is possibly TRBD1 (5 bases). This CDR3 comprises 16 residues. CDR1 and CDR2 from the germline V gene are MGHRA and YSYEKL. V was cut by 0 bases and J by 7 bases, with 18 bases left in between. The chain's CDR3 is CASSQDGVRAYGGYTF. In DNA, the CDR3 is TGCGCCAGCAGCCAAGACGGTGTCAGGGCCTACGGTGGCTACACCTTC.

Concerning this clonotype itself: At one boundary the junction diverges from the germline segment, which might be a read error. The J gene is TRBJ2-3, the V gene TRBV7-7; 9 bases match TRBD2. Germline V gene sequence: CDR1 SSHAT, CDR2 FNYEAQ (reference sequence). The CDR3 contains 15 residues. As DNA, the CDR3 is TGTGCTAGCAGCTTAGCGGGAGACTTCCCAGATACGCAGTATTTT. This sequence encodes CASSLAGDFPDTQYF.

In its sample, this clonotype was seen a few times. The rearrangement uses TRBV20-1 and TRBJ2-7, with 9 nucleotides matching TRBD2. The junction had 2 bases not matched to a gene; V was cut back by 3 bases and J by 2 bases. This CDR3 is built from 13 residues. Looked up from germline, CDR1 is DFQATT and CDR2 is SNEGSKA (reference sequence). CDR3 protein: CSARSSGTYEQYF. The CDR3 DNA sequence: TGCAGTGCTAGGTCTAGCGGGACCTACGAGCAGTACTTC.

The genes are TRBV5-1 and TRBJ1-2; 8 bases agree with TRBD1. The V gene's germline CDR1 is SGHRS and CDR2 YFSETQ. Germline trimming cut 4 bases from V and 6 bases from J; bases unmatched to any gene: 8. The CDR3 is 14 residues long. The CDR3: CASSITAGGNGYTF. The CDR3 DNA reads as TGCGCCAGCAGCATCACGGCAGGGGGCAATGGCTACACCTTC.

The chain joins TRBV18 to TRBJ2-4, with D perhaps matching TRBD1 (5 bases). V lost 2 bases and J 1 base, leaving 6 bases between the germline ends. The CDR3 contains 14 residues. The V gene's germline CDR1 is KGHSH and CDR2 LQKENI. The CDR3 sequence: CASSPSGAKNIQYF. The CDR3 nucleotides read TGTGCCAGCTCACCATCAGGGGCCAAAAACATTCAGTACTTC.

This clonotype was observed at least ten times. The genes are TRBV5-1 and TRBJ2-7, with TRBD2 as a possible D gene (7 bases). Looked up from germline, CDR1 is SGHRS and CDR2 is YFSETQ. The CDR3 covers 14 residues. Trimming pared 4 bases from V and 1 base from J, leaving 12 bases between. As DNA, the CDR3 is TGCGCCAGCAGCCCGGGGGGCAGTTCCTACGAGCAGTACTTC. Translating it yields CASSPGGSSYEQYF. The full variable domain, its missing parts supplied by reference TRBV5-1 and TRBJ2-7, is KAGVTQTPRYLIKTRGQQVTLSCSPISGHRSVSWYQQTPGQGLQFLFEYFSETQRNKGNFPGRFSGRQFSNSRSEMNVSTLELGDSALYLCASSPGGSSYEQYFGPGTRLTVT.

This clonotype has only a few counts. DNA for the CDR3: TGTGCCAGCAGCCTGTCTAGGTACGAGCAGTACTTC. It yields the protein CASSLSRYEQYF. The genes are TRBV12-3 or TRBV12-4 and TRBJ2-7, with D unclear. This CDR3 is built from 12 residues. Trimming took 6 bases from V and 4 from J, leaving 10 bases between them.

CDR3 coding DNA: TGTGCCAGCAGTTCGGACAGGGCCTCCGAGCAGTACTTC. This sequence encodes CASSSDRASEQYF. This sequence joins TRBV12-3 or TRBV12-4 and TRBJ2-7; 8 nucleotides align to TRBD1. J lost 6 bases, V lost 4 bases, and 5 bases had no gene match. The CDR3 sequence is 13 residues long.

This clonotype appeared once. The V call is TRBV5-6, the J call TRBJ2-3; D is unclear. This CDR3 has 14 residues. Trimming took off 3 bases at V and 6 bases at J, with 14 bases between the two ends. Germline V gene lookup returns CDR1 SGHDT and CDR2 YYEEEE. CDR3 sequence (DNA): TGTGCCAGCAGCTCACAAGTAATGGGGGATACGCAGTATTTT. This gives the protein CASSSQVMGDTQYF.

Here the CDR3 reads CSVEEAQGLTYEQYF. The CDR3 DNA sequence: TGCAGCGTTGAAGAGGCCCAGGGGCTTACCTACGAGCAGTACTTC. J is TRBJ2-7 and V is TRBV29-1; D may be TRBD1 (6 bases). With 0 bases removed from V and 2 bases from J, the gap between germline ends came to 14 bases. CDR1 SQVTM and CDR2 ANQGSEA come from the germline V gene. This CDR3 spans 15 amino acids.

The V call is TRBV5-4, the J call TRBJ2-5, with D possibly being TRBD1 or TRBD2 (5 bases each). The CDR3 totals 15 residues. CDR1 SGHNT and CDR2 YYREEE come from the germline V gene (reference sequence). V was pared by 7 bases and J by 2 bases, with 18 bases between. CDR3 coding DNA: TGTGCCAGCGGATACCTTCCAGGGAGACAAGAGACCCAGTACTTC. It codes for CASGYLPGRQETQYF.

This clonotype appeared once. A junction boundary mismatches the germline segment, possibly from a read error. The chain joins TRBV7-7 to TRBJ2-5, with 8 bases fitting TRBD1. Germline V lookup: CDR1 SSHAT, CDR2 FNYEAQ (reference sequence). The CDR3 loop spans 13 amino acids. The CDR3 DNA follows: TGTGCTAGCAGCTACAGGGGGGTGGAGACCCAGTACTTC. It translates to CASSYRGVETQYF. Using reference TRBV7-7 and TRBJ2-5 for the parts outside the CDR3, the full variable domain is GAGVSQSPRYKVTKRGQDVTLRCDPISSHATLYWYQQALGQGPEFLTYFNYEAQPDKSGLPSDRFSAERPEGSISTLTIQRTEQRDSAMYRCASSYRGVETQYFGPGTRLLVL.

The V and J genes are TRBV20-1 and TRBJ2-1; TRBD2 agrees at 11 bases. V lost 0 bases and J lost 0; bases outside the gene matches: 1. The germline CDR1 and CDR2 sequences are DFQATT and SNEGSKA (reference sequence). The CDR3 is 16 amino acids. In nucleotides, the CDR3 is TGCAGTGCTAGAGAACTAGCGGGAGACTCCTACAATGAGCAGTTCTTC. This codes for CSARELAGDSYNEQFF.

The gene calls are TRBV29-1 and TRBJ2-7; D is undetermined. Germline lookup yields CDR1 SQVTM and CDR2 ANQGSEA. Deletions cut 4 bases from V and 1 base from J, with 11 bases between. This CDR3 is 13 amino acids long. DNA of the CDR3: TGCAGCGTTGTGTGGCCCCGATCCTACGAGCAGTACTTC. Translated: CSVVWPRSYEQYF.

The chain links TRBV29-1 to TRBJ1-2, with D possibly TRBD1 on 5 matching bases. The CDR3 totals 12 residues. Germline V lookup: CDR1 SQVTM, CDR2 ANQGSEA. The V end was cut by 3 bases, the J end by 8 bases, with 13 bases between. The CDR3 sequence is CSVEARQWGYTF. The CDR3 nucleotides are TGCAGCGTTGAGGCCCGACAGTGGGGCTACACCTTC.

The gene calls are TRBV3-1 and TRBJ2-4; 10 bases are a match to TRBD2. The CDR3 has 16 amino acids. Germline values: CDR1 LGHDT, CDR2 YNNKEL (reference sequence). V lost 4 bases, J lost 7 bases, and 10 bases stayed unmatched. In DNA form, the CDR3 reads TGTGCCAGCAGCCGACCTAGCGGGAGAGGCTTGAACATTCAGTACTTC. Its translation: CASSRPSGRGLNIQYF.

The chain uses TRBV5-1 and TRBJ2-1; either TRBD1 or TRBD2 may fit D (5 bases each). The CDR3 has 13 amino acids. Trimming took off 8 bases at V and 8 bases at J, with 17 bases between the two ends. Germline-derived CDR1 and CDR2 are SGHRS and YFSETQ. The CDR3 DNA sequence: TGCGCCAGGGAGAAGGGGAGTGAGGATGAGCAGTTCTTC. Its protein product is CAREKGSEDEQFF.

This clonotype was picked up many times. The CDR3: CASSVQTSGVNNEQFF. CDR3 nucleotides: TGCGCCAGCAGCGTCCAGACTAGCGGGGTGAACAATGAGCAGTTCTTC. The V gene is TRBV5-1, the J gene TRBJ2-1; TRBD2 agrees at 11 bases. In germline, CDR1 is SGHRS, CDR2 YFSETQ. The length of the CDR3 is 16 residues. Trimming removed 4 bases from V and 5 bases from J; junction bases left unmatched: 8. Complete variable domain (other parts from reference TRBV5-1 and TRBJ2-1): KAGVTQTPRYLIKTRGQQVTLSCSPISGHRSVSWYQQTPGQGLQFLFEYFSETQRNKGNFPGRFSGRQFSNSRSEMNVSTLELGDSALYLCASSVQTSGVNNEQFFGPGTRLTVL.

This clonotype was recorded at least ten times. DNA of the CDR3: TGCAGCGTTAATAGCGGGAGAGGTGCAGATACGCAGTATTTT. Translating gives CSVNSGRGADTQYF. The chain carries TRBV29-1 and TRBJ2-3, with 9 bases matching TRBD2. CDR3 length: 14 amino acids. Germline values: CDR1 SQVTM, CDR2 ANQGSEA. Unmatched junction bases numbered 7, after V lost 5 bases and J lost 4 bases.

This clonotype was detected only a few times. The gene calls are TRBV5-1 and TRBJ2-6; D unclear. The V gene's germline CDR1 is SGHRS and CDR2 YFSETQ. V was cut by 4 bases and J by 2 bases, with 10 bases left in between. This CDR3 has 15 amino acids. CDR3 protein: CASSTPAAGANVLTF. CDR3 bases: TGCGCCAGCAGCACGCCCGCCGCTGGGGCCAACGTCCTGACTTTC.

This chain connects TRBV7-9 to TRBJ1-2; D gene ambiguous. This CDR3 has 15 residues. V was shortened by 5 bases and J by 5 bases, with 18 bases between the two germline ends. Germline loops: CDR1 SEHNR, CDR2 FQNEAQ (reference sequence). In nucleotides, the CDR3 is TGTGCCAGCAGCCCGGGCCGTGGTCCCTCATATGGCTACACCTTC. This translates into CASSPGRGPSYGYTF.

This clonotype has a count of ten or more. The chain recombines TRBV7-9 with TRBJ2-7, with 11 bases aligning to TRBD2. Germline values: CDR1 SEHNR, CDR2 FQNEAQ (reference sequence). With V trimmed by 4 bases and J by 6 bases, 8 bases remained unmatched. The CDR3 sequence is 15 residues long. CDR3 region: CASSSIAGGPVEQYF. The CDR3 nucleotides are TGTGCCAGCAGCTCCATAGCGGGAGGGCCCGTCGAGCAGTACTTC.

This clonotype was observed a handful of times. The chain recombines TRBV5-5 with TRBJ1-5, with TRBD1 identical over 10 bases. From germline, CDR1 is SGHKS and CDR2 YYEKEE (reference sequence). The CDR3 sequence is 15 residues long. The trim removed 0 bases at V and 5 bases at J, leaving 2 bases unmatched. The CDR3 nucleotides are TGTGCCAGCAGCTTGGAGGGGACAGGGGATCAGCCCCAGCATTTT. The encoded protein is CASSLEGTGDQPQHF.

The chain employs TRBV5-1 and TRBJ2-2; perhaps D is TRBD1 or TRBD2 (5 bases each). Germline CDR1 reads SGHRS; CDR2 reads YFSETQ. V was cut by 5 bases and J by 4 bases, with 15 bases left in between. The CDR3 runs 15 residues. The CDR3 nucleotides read TGCGCCAGCAGTGACGCAAGTGGGGGCACCGGGGAGCTGTTTTTT. It translates to CASSDASGGTGELFF.

The genes are TRBV6-2 or TRBV6-3 and TRBJ2-1; TRBD2 agrees at 8 bases. This CDR3 is built from 14 residues. Germline-derived CDR1 and CDR2 are MNHEY and SVGEGT. The junction had 10 bases not matched to a gene; V was cut back by 5 bases and J by 10 bases. The CDR3 sequence is CASSLTSGSLEQFF. CDR3 bases: TGTGCCAGCAGTCTCACCAGCGGGAGCCTGGAGCAGTTCTTC.

This clonotype has more than one count but fewer than ten. This chain uses TRBV4-2 with TRBJ2-1, with D possibly being TRBD1 (5 bases). Germline values: CDR1 LGHNA, CDR2 YNFKEQ. Trimming left V 1 base short and J 0 bases short, with 10 bases between. CDR3 length equals 16 residues. The chain's CDR3 is CASSQVGQDSYNEQFF. For the CDR3, the DNA is TGTGCCAGCAGCCAAGTGGGGCAAGACTCCTACAATGAGCAGTTCTTC.

The chain combines TRBV6-5 with TRBJ1-4, with 11 bases aligning to TRBD1. The germline CDR1 and CDR2 sequences are MNHEY and SVGAGI. Trimming cost V 4 bases and J 8 bases; bases outside gene matches: 9. The CDR3 sequence is 16 residues long. This chain's CDR3 is CASSSPRDRGDEKLFF. The CDR3 coding sequence is TGTGCCAGCAGTTCCCCTAGGGACAGGGGGGACGAAAAACTGTTTTTT.

The chain carries TRBV3-1 and TRBJ2-3; 10 nucleotides match TRBD2. CDR1 and CDR2 (germline): LGHDT, YNNKEL (reference sequence). Trimming cost V 4 bases and J 1 base; bases outside gene matches: 14. The CDR3 spans 19 residues. The CDR3 spells CASSPVPGLATIRTDTQYF. The CDR3 DNA reads as TGTGCCAGCAGCCCAGTCCCGGGACTAGCGACGATTCGCACAGATACGCAGTATTTT.